The rows below give T cell receptor beta chains drawn from one sample of a study of CD8+CD57+ T cells in acquired aplastic anemia. TCRdb re-analysed the reads in MiXCR, keeping a single row per CDR3 protein. The sample shows about 150,000 distinct CDR3 sequences, about 48% of them seen only once. The sequencing input was sorted CD4+, CD8+, or CD8+CD57+ T cells (not recorded which) from PBMCs. The source of these receptors is a human donor with aplastic anemia. CDR3s include the opening cysteine and the closing phenylalanine or tryptophan. Fields, in order: CDR3 DNA, CDR3 protein, V gene, clone size, J gene, D gene. A D gene is named only where the DNA matches it firmly. For some rows the clone size is stated as once, few or many, or as a class when expanded; others skip it.

TGCAGCGTTGCCGGAACAGATGGTGGGTACACTGAAGCTTTCTTT,CSVAGTDGGYTEAFF,TRBV29-1,NA,TRBJ1-1,NA
TGTGCCAGCAGTCTGGACAGGGGCACTGAAGCTTTCTTT,CASSLDRGTEAFF,TRBV6-2/TRBV6-3,many,TRBJ1-1,TRBD1
TGTGCCAGCAGCAAAGGCCCTGGGACCTCTGGAAACACCATATATTTT,CASSKGPGTSGNTIYF,TRBV7-9,many,TRBJ1-3,NA
TGTGCCAGCAGCTTAAACGGTAGGGAGCGGAACTATGGCTACACCTTC,CASSLNGRERNYGYTF,TRBV11-2,NA,TRBJ1-2,NA
TGCAGTGCCCCCGGACAGGGGGCGGGCACTGAAGCTTTCTTT,CSAPGQGAGTEAFF,TRBV20-1,many,TRBJ1-1,TRBD1
TGTGCCAGCAGTGAGGAGGCGCGGGACAGGGGTTGGAACGAGCAGTACTTC,CASSEEARDRGWNEQYF,TRBV6-1,NA,TRBJ2-7,TRBD1
TGTGCCAGCAGTCCAGTTGACGAGAACTATGGCTACACCTTC,CASSPVDENYGYTF,TRBV6-1,many,TRBJ1-2,NA
TGCAGCGTTGATCTTGCAGGTGGAAATGAAAAACTGTTTTTT,CSVDLAGGNEKLFF,TRBV29-1,NA,TRBJ1-4,NA
TGTGCCACCAGTGATGTGACAGGGGGTGAGCAGTTCTTC,CATSDVTGGEQFF,TRBV24-1,NA,TRBJ2-1,TRBD1
NA,CSARDDFGAGYEQYF,TRBV20-1,NA,TRBJ2-7,NA
TGTGCCAGCAAGGACAAGGACAGGGAATACCCTTGGGATATGCAGTATTTT,CASKDKDREYPWDMQYF,TRBV27,NA,TRBJ2-3,TRBD1
TGCAGTGCTAAAGCTCTTGCGGGGGGATCGGTTGAGCAGTTCTTC,CSAKALAGGSVEQFF,TRBV20-1,many,TRBJ2-1,TRBD2
TGTGCCAGTAAACGACAGGGGCCCCCCTACGAGCAGTACTTC,CASKRQGPPYEQYF,TRBV7-9,NA,TRBJ2-7,TRBD1
TGCGCCAGCATGGAGGGTACCTCTGGAAACACCATATATTTT,CASMEGTSGNTIYF,TRBV5-1,NA,TRBJ1-3,NA
TGCAACGTTGAGGGACAGGGCGCCTACAATGAGCAGTTCTTC,CNVEGQGAYNEQFF,TRBV29-1,NA,TRBJ2-1,TRBD1
TGTGCCAGTAGTATTCCCCGGGTCCACAATGAGCAGTTCTTC,CASSIPRVHNEQFF,TRBV19,NA,TRBJ2-1,NA
TGTGCCAGCAGCGCAGATACGCAGTATTTT,CASSADTQYF,TRBV2,many,TRBJ2-3,NA
TGTGCCAGCAGGCCAAATCCCTACGCGGGAGTCACAGATACGCAGTATTTT,CASRPNPYAGVTDTQYF,TRBV11-2,NA,TRBJ2-3,TRBD2
TGCAGTGCTAGGCGTAATGAAAAACTGTTTTTT,CSARRNEKLFF,TRBV20-1,NA,TRBJ1-4,NA
TGTGCCAGTATTCCCTCGTTCGGGGGCGCAGATACGCAGTATTTT,CASIPSFGGADTQYF,TRBV19,NA,TRBJ2-3,NA
TGCGCCAGCAGCTTGGTAGGTCGGAACACTGAAGCTTTCTTT,CASSLVGRNTEAFF,TRBV5-1,many,TRBJ1-1,NA
TGCGCCAGCAGACCCGGGACTCGCAACACCGGGGAGCTGTTTTTT,CASRPGTRNTGELFF,TRBV5-1,many,TRBJ2-2,NA
TGTGCCAGTAGTATAGGACGGAGAGAGCAGTTCTTC,CASSIGRREQFF,TRBV19,NA,TRBJ2-1,NA
TGCAGTGCTAGAGGCCCGGGACAGGGACGGGCCAACGTCCTGACTTTC,CSARGPGQGRANVLTF,TRBV20-1,NA,TRBJ2-6,TRBD1
TGTGCCAGCAGTGGGGGGGACAGGGGAAATGGCTACACCTTC,CASSGGDRGNGYTF,TRBV12-3/TRBV12-4,many,TRBJ1-2,TRBD1
TGTGCCATCGCCCGGGACAGTAGCGGGGAGCTGTTTTTT,CAIARDSSGELFF,TRBV10-3,few,TRBJ2-2,TRBD1
TGTGCCACCAGTAGGACAGGGGTCTCCTACAATGAGCAGTTCTTC,CATSRTGVSYNEQFF,TRBV24-1,NA,TRBJ2-1,TRBD1
TGCGCCAGCAGCCAAGGGCTAGCGGTGACCTCCTACAATGAGCAGTTCTTC,CASSQGLAVTSYNEQFF,TRBV4-1,NA,TRBJ2-1,TRBD2
TGTGCCAGCAGTTTAGACGGGCGGACGGTGGCTGAAGCTTTCTTT,CASSLDGRTVAEAFF,TRBV12-3/TRBV12-4,NA,TRBJ1-1,NA
TGTGCCACCAGTGATCAAGGACAGGGTACTTACAATGAGCAGTTCTTC,CATSDQGQGTYNEQFF,TRBV24-1,NA,TRBJ2-1,TRBD1
TGTGCCACCAGCAGAGTTCCTAGCTCGATGTTGAATGAGCAGTTCTTC,CATSRVPSSMLNEQFF,TRBV15,few,TRBJ2-1,NA
TGTGCCAGCAGCTCTAGCGGGGGGTCAAGCACCCAGTACTTC,CASSSSGGSSTQYF,TRBV7-6,many,TRBJ2-5,TRBD2
TGCGCCAGCAGCCAGCGTTACCAAGAGACCCAGTACTTC,CASSQRYQETQYF,TRBV7-2,NA,TRBJ2-5,NA
TGTGCCAGCATTGCGCCGGGGAAAGAGACCCAGTACTTC,CASIAPGKETQYF,TRBV2,NA,TRBJ2-5,NA
TGCGCCAGCAGCCAAGATCGGGGACTAGCGGACGAGCAGTACTTC,CASSQDRGLADEQYF,TRBV4-3,many,TRBJ2-7,TRBD2
TGTGCCAGCAGCTTAGGAACGAATACCTACGAGCAGTACTTC,CASSLGTNTYEQYF,TRBV7-2,many,TRBJ2-7,NA
TGTGCCACCAGTGATTTATCAGGGCTGAACACCGGGGAGCTGTTTTTT,CATSDLSGLNTGELFF,TRBV24-1,few,TRBJ2-2,NA
TGTGCCAGCAGCCCCACTAGCGGGAGGGATAAAAATGAGCAGTTCTTC,CASSPTSGRDKNEQFF,TRBV11-1,NA,TRBJ2-1,TRBD2
TGTGCCAGCAGCGACGGGGCTGTACATAATGAGCAGTTCTTC,CASSDGAVHNEQFF,TRBV5-6,many,TRBJ2-1,NA
TGTGCCAGCAGCTGGGACAGCAACCAAGAGACCCAGTACTTC,CASSWDSNQETQYF,TRBV6-1,many,TRBJ2-5,TRBD1
TGTGCCAGCAGCGTAGCACCGATGGGGACTGAAGCTTTCTTT,CASSVAPMGTEAFF,TRBV9,few,TRBJ1-1,NA
TGCGCCAGCAGTGTCGTCGCGGTGGGGGATGAAGCTTTCTTT,CASSVVAVGDEAFF,TRBV10-2,NA,TRBJ1-1,NA
TGTGCCAGCAGTGTGTCCATTTCCTACGAGCGGTACTTC,CASSVSISYERYF,TRBV2,once,TRBJ2-7,NA
TGTGCCAGCAGCTTTAGCGGGAGGCAGTCTTACAATGAGCAGTTCTTC,CASSFSGRQSYNEQFF,TRBV7-6,NA,TRBJ2-1,TRBD2
TGTGCCAGCAGCACGACAGGGGACGGCTCCGCCGGAGGAAGGAGGAATGGCTACACCTTC,CASSTTGDGSAGGRRNGYTF,TRBV21-1,many,TRBJ1-2,NA
TGTGCCAGCAGCTTTGCGGACCCGTACCAAGAGACCCAGTACTTC,CASSFADPYQETQYF,TRBV5-6,NA,TRBJ2-5,NA